This record covers a single T cell receptor beta chain. Its antigen is still unknown. This sample is drawn from a study of T cells in Graves' hyperthyroidism and ophthalmopathy. General study findings and limits: Researchers found most expanded thyroid clonotypes above 0.001 in blood as well.

Amplification of TCR beta CDR3 regions was performed using RNA transcripts as template. First-round RT-PCR with HTBI primers amplified the TCR CDR3 region. TCRdb re-called the multiplex PCR reads with MiXCR, one entry per CDR3 protein. The repertoire holds approximately 700,000 distinct CDR3 sequences, with 45% as singletons. Investigators excluded patients with uncontrolled infection, other autoimmune disease, pregnancy or lactation. Diagnoses rested on clinical symptoms, serum thyroxine and TRAb, thyroid ultrasound and orbital computed tomography. This CDR3 has 16 amino acids. Germline trimming cut 6 bases from V and 6 bases from J; bases unmatched to any gene: 14. Per germline, CDR1 SEHNR and CDR2 FQNEAQ (reference sequence).

The chain carries TRBV7-9 and TRBJ1-2, with 9 bases fitting TRBD1. The sample consisted of peripheral blood or thyroid tissue (not recorded which). The receptor comes from an adult man with Graves' disease, either hyperthyroidism or ophthalmopathy (not recorded which). The CDR3 sequence: CASSPRDRVTENGYTF. As DNA, the CDR3 is TGTGCCAGCAGTCCCCGGGACAGGGTGACCGAGAATGGCTACACCTTC. The full variable domain, with the rest looked up from reference TRBV7-9 and TRBJ1-2, is DTGVSQNPRHKITKRGQNVTFRCDPISEHNRLYWYRQTLGQGPEFLTYFQNEAQLEKSRLLSDRFSAERPKGSFSTLEIQRTEQGDSAMYLCASSPRDRVTENGYTFGSGTRLTVV.